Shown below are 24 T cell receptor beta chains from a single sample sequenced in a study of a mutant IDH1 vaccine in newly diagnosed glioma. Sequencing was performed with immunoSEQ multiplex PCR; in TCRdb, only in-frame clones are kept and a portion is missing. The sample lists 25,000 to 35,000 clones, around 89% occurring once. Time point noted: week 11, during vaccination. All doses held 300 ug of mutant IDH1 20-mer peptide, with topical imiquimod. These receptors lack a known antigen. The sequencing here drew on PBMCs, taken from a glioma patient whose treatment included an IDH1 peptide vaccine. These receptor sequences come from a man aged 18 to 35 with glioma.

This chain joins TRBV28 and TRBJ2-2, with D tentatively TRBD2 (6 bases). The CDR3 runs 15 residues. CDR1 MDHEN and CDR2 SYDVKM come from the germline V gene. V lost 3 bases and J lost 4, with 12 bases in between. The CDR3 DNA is TGTGCCAGCAGTTTCTCTTCAGCGGGCACCGGGGAGCTGTTTTTT. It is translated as CASSFSSAGTGELFF.

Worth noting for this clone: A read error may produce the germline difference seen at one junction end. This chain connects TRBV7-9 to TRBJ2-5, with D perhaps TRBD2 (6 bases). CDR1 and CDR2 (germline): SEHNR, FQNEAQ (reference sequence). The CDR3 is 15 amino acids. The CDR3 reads CASSLAGTSQETQYF. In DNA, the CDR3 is TGTGCCAGCAGCCTAGCCGGGACTTCGCAAGAGACCCAGTACTTC.

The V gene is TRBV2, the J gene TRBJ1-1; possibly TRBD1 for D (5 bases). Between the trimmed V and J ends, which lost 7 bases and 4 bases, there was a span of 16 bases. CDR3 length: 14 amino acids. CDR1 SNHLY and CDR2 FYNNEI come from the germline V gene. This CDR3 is CASMESFTGTEAFF. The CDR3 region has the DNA TGTGCCAGCATGGAGAGTTTTACAGGCACTGAAGCTTTCTTT.

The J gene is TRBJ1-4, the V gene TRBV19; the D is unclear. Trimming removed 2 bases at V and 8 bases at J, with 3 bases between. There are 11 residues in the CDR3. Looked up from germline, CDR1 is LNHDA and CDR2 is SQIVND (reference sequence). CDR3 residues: CASSIREKLFF. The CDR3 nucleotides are TGTGCCAGTAGTATACGGGAAAAACTGTTTTTT.

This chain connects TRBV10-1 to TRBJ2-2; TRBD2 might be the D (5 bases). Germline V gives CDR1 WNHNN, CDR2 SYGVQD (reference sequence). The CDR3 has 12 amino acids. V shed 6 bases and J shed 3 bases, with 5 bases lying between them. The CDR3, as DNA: TGCGCCAGCAGGGACTACACCGGGGAGCTGTTTTTT. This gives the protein CASRDYTGELFF.

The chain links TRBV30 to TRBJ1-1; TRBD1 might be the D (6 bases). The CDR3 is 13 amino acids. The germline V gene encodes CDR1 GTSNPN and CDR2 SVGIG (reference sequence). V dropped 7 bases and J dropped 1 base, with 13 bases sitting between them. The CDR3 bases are TGTGCCTCCCTTAGGACAGAGAACACTGAAGCTTTCTTT. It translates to CASLRTENTEAFF. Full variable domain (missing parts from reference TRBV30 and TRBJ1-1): SQTIHQWPATLVQPVGSPLSLECTVEGTSNPNLYWYRQAAGRGLQLLFYSVGIGQISSEVPQNLSASRPQDRQFILSSKKLLLSDSGFYLCASLRTENTEAFFGQGTRLTVV.

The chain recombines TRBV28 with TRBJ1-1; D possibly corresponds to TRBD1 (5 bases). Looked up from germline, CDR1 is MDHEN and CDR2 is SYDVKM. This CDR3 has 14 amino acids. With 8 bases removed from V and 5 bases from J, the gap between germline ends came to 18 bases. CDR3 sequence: CASPPTGGGTEAFF. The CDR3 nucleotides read TGTGCCAGCCCCCCAACTGGGGGTGGGACTGAAGCTTTCTTT.

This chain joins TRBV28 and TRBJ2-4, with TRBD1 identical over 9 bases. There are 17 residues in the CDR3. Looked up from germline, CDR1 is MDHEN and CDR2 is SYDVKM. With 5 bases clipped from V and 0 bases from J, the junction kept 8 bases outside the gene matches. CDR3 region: CASSGGTGSGAKNIQYF. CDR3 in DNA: TGTGCCAGCAGTGGGGGGACAGGGTCGGGAGCCAAAAACATTCAGTACTTC.

The DNA for the CDR3 is TGTGCCAGCAGCTTACGTCTCACAGCGGGAGTTGACGAGCAGTACTTC. It codes for CASSLRLTAGVDEQYF. V usage is TRBV7-9 and J usage is TRBJ2-7; 8 nucleotides agree with TRBD2. Trimming at V came to 2 bases and at J to 5 bases, leaving 11 bases not matched to a gene. The germline V gene encodes CDR1 SEHNR and CDR2 FQNEAQ (reference sequence). This CDR3 is 16 amino acids long. Looking up the rest from reference TRBV7-9 and TRBJ2-7 gives the full variable domain: DTGVSQNPRHKITKRGQNVTFRCDPISEHNRLYWYRQTLGQGPEFLTYFQNEAQLEKSRLLSDRFSAERPKGSFSTLEIQRTEQGDSAMYLCASSLRLTAGVDEQYFGPGTRLTVT.

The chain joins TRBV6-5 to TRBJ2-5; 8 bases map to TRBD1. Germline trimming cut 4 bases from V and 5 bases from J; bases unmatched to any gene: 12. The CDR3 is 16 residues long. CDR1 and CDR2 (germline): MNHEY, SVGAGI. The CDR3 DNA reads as TGTGCCAGCAGTTCGACAACGGGGACAGGAAGGGAGACCCAGTACTTC. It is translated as CASSSTTGTGRETQYF.

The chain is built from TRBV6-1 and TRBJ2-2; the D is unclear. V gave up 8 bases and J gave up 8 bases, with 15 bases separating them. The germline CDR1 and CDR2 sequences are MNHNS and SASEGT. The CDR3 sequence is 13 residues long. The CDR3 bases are TGTGCCAGCGAAGAAGGCGGCGCGGGGGAGCTGTTTTTT. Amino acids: CASEEGGAGELFF.

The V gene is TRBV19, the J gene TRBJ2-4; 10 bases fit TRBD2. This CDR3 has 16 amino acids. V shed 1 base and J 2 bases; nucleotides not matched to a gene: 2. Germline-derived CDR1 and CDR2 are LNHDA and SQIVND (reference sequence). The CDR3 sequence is CASSIVAGGPKNIQYF. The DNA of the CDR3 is TGTGCCAGTAGTATAGTAGCGGGAGGTCCCAAAAACATTCAGTACTTC.

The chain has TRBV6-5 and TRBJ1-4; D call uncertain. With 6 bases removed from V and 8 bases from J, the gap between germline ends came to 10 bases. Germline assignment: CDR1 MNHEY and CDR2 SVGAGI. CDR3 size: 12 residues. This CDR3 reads CASRAGGEKLFF. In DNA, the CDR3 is TGTGCCAGCAGGGCAGGAGGGGAAAAACTGTTTTTT.

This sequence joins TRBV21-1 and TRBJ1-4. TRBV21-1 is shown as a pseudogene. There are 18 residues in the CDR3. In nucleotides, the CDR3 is TGTGCCAGCAGCATCCCCCGGCGGGCAACTGCAACTAATGAAAAACTGTTTTTT. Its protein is CASSIPRRATATNEKLFF.

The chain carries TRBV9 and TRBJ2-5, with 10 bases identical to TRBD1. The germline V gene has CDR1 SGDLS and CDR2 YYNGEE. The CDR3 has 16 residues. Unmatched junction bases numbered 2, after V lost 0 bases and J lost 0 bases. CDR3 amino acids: CASSVGTGGHQETQYF. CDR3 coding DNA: TGTGCCAGCAGCGTAGGGACAGGGGGGCACCAAGAGACCCAGTACTTC. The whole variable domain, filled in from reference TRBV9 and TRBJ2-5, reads DSGVTQTPKHLITATGQRVTLRCSPRSGDLSVYWYQQSLDQGLQFLIQYYNGEERAKGNILERFSAQQFPDLHSELNLSSLELGDSALYFCASSVGTGGHQETQYFGPGTRLLVL.

This chain's CDR3 is CASSLNLDSNQPQHF. The CDR3 DNA follows: TGTGCCAGCAGCTTAAACCTGGATAGCAATCAGCCCCAGCATTTT. The rearrangement uses TRBV7-2 and TRBJ1-5; D gene ambiguous. V shed 2 bases and J shed 0 bases, with 8 bases lying between them. The CDR3 loop spans 15 amino acids. Germline CDR1 and CDR2: SGHTA and FQGNSA.

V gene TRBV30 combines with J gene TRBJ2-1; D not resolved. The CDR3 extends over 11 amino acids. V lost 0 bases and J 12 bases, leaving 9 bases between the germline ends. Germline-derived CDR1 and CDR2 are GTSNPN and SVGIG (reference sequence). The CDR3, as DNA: TGTGCCTGGAGTGTTAGTATGAGGCAGTTCTTC. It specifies CAWSVSMRQFF.

The CDR3 protein is CASSQSPGRGGEKLFF. Written as DNA, the CDR3 is TGTGCCAGCAGCCAGAGTCCCGGGAGGGGCGGTGAAAAACTGTTTTTT. This chain uses TRBV4-2 with TRBJ1-4, with a tentative D call TRBD1 (5 bases). Trimming removed 3 bases from V and 7 bases from J, with 18 bases in between. Germline CDR1 is LGHNA and CDR2 is YNFKEQ. The CDR3 runs 16 residues.

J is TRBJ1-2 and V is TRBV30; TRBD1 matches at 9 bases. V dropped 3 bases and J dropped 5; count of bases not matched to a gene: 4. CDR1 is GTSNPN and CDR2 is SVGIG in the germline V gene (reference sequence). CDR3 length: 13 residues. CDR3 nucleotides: TGTGCCTGGAGCCAGACAGGGGGGTATGGCTACACCTTC. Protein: CAWSQTGGYGYTF.

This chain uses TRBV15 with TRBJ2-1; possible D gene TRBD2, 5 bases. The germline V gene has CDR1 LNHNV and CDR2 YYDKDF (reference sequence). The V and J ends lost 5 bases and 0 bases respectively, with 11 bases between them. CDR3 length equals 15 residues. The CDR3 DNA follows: TGTGCCACCAGCCGAGGCGGAGGCTCCTACAATGAGCAGTTCTTC. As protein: CATSRGGGSYNEQFF.

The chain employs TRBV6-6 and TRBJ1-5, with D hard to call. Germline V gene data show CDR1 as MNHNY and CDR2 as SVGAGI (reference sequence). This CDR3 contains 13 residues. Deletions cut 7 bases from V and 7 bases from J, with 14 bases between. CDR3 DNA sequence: TGTGCCAGCACCGGGCGGGGTCAGCAGCCCCAGCATTTT. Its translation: CASTGRGQQPQHF.

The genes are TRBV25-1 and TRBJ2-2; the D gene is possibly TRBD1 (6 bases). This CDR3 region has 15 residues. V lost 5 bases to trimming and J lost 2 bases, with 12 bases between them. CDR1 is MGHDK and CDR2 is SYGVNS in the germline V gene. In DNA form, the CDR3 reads TGTGCCAGCAGTTCGGACAGACTCAACACCGGGGAGCTGTTTTTT. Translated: CASSSDRLNTGELFF.

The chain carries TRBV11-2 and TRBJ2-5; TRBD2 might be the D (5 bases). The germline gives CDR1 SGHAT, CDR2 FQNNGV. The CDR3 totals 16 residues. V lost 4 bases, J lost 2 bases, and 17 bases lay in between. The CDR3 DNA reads TGTGCCAGCAGCTCTTCCGGCATAGCGCCTCAAGAGACCCAGTACTTC. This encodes CASSSSGIAPQETQYF.

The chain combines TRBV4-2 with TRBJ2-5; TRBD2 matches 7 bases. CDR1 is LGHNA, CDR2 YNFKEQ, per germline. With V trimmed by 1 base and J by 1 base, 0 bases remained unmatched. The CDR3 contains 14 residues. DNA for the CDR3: TGTGCCAGCAGCCAAGGGGGGGGCCAAGAGACCCAGTACTTC. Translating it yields CASSQGGGQETQYF.